The following is a T cell receptor (beta chain) sequence with its context. Its antigen is as yet unknown. This CDR3 is built from 14 residues. Trimming took off 2 bases at V and 3 bases at J, with 10 bases between the two ends. CDR1 MGHRA and CDR2 YSYEKL come from the germline V gene. This record belongs to a study of cytomegalovirus exposure and HLA in healthy donors. Regarding the study as a whole: Diagnosis of cytomegalovirus status made by the classifier reportedly showed high specificity and sensitivity.

Use of 60 Vbeta and 13 Jbeta primers characterized the PCR. Repertoires were generated with immunoSEQ multiplex PCR, while TCRdb's copy carries only in-frame clones and drops some. Of about 150,000 clones listed, around 82% are singletons. J is TRBJ1-1 and V is TRBV4-1, with unresolved D. The receptor was derived from a boy aged 2 to 10 in good health and CMV-seronegative. Sequencing used PBMCs. The CDR3 reads CASSQPSRDTEAFF. The CDR3, as DNA: TGCGCCAGCAGCCAACCTTCTCGTGACACTGAAGCTTTCTTT.